This T cell receptor (beta chain) is drawn from a study of T cell responses to AZD1222 COVID-19 vaccine (dated by TCRdb to about 2021). Background for the entire study: AZD1222 recipients with second doses at about 4 weeks or about 12 weeks were pooled, because spike-specific TCR depth and breadth did not differ between schedules. A total of around 240 trial participants underwent TCR sequencing, of whom about 210 received two doses of AZD1222 and some 26 received two doses of the MenACWY control vaccine. Enrollment into the trials was organized by age into subgroups of 18-55, 56-69 and 70-plus years, and those subgroups contained approximately 150, 30 and 60 TCR-sequenced participants, respectively.

What the study reported, not specific to this receptor: Most participants were white British and females outnumbered males, and the authors suggested that clonal diversity may have been underestimated. Reportedly, close to half of the unique spike-specific TCRs recognized epitopes lying outside the regions that are mutated in the B.1.351 and B.1.1.7 variants. After two AZD1222 doses, both the breadth and the depth of spike-specific TCRs were significantly higher than at day 0 and than in MenACWY recipients. Conclusions about previously exposed vaccinees are limited, since just 6 or 7 AZD1222 recipients were seropositive for SARS-CoV-2 at baseline. The 56-69-year group was small, and its depth increase did not reach significance, likely because of low power. CD4 TCRs associated with the vaccine covered the entire spike protein, and the dominant responses were in regions 160-218 and 743-854. Because no day 14 peak-response samples were available, repertoires were characterized only after the peak T cell response.

V is clipped by 1 base and J by 7 bases, and the sequence between their germline boundaries is 15 bases long. Its CDR3 holds 16 amino acids, cysteine through phenylalanine. Only the CDR3 portion is preserved as DNA: 48 bases, with reading frame beginning at the first base. Looking up the germline V gene (reference sequence) yields CDR1 SGHKS and CDR2 YYEKEE. Points on this clone: The antigen this receptor binds is unknown. No much larger clone exists at a distance of one base, and base qualities are not known.

The CDR3 regions of human TCRbeta chains were analyzed by immunosequencing. Per the source publication's procedure: TCRs in the repertoires were compared against a reference library of SARS-CoV-2-specific TCRs that had been generated with the MIRA antigen-specificity platform. Breadth was defined as the fraction of unique TCRs that were SARS-CoV-2-associated, and depth was defined as the fraction of total T cells that were SARS-CoV-2-associated. Using the MIRA data, each spike-specific TCR was mapped to the spike region that the TCR reacts to and placed in a CD4 or CD8 class. Log10-transformed breadth and depth values were compared by one-way ANOVA with Sidak's multiple comparisons tests. Here the immuneACCESS table is served through TCRdb, limited to in-frame sequences with V and J called. Missing clones are a known gap in these copies; in checked studies unresolved V genes cover under half, and the rest lacks a known reason. V and J calls and clone size follow that table, whereas D and trimming were derived from the DNA. In all, the sample holds around 130,000 clones, and 86% of those were seen once. Together, the top ten hold more than 10% of the sample.

The time point label on this specimen signifies: baseline before first vaccination. Vaccinee samples came from UK trials COV001 and COV002, including a single-blind randomized controlled phase 2/3 trial of AZD1222 (ChAdOx1 nCoV-19) in healthy adults. For TCRbeta chain sequencing, PBMC samples were collected from trial participants at day 0 and at day 28 after the second dose. The origin of this receptor is an adult in good health. The rearrangement joined TRBV5-5 to TRBJ1-6; possibly the D gene is TRBD1, per 5 matching bases. The sample in question was peripheral blood, obtained on day 0 of AZD1222 vaccination. The CDR3 reads as follows: CASSLHVSTVNSPLHF. The nucleotide sequence is given as TGTGCCAGCAGCTTGCATGTTTCGACAGTAAATTCACCCCTCCACTTT. The CDR3 plus the reference TRBV5-5 and TRBJ1-6 genes for the other parts give the full variable domain: DAGVTQSPTHLIKTRGQQVTLRCSPISGHKSVSWYQQVLGQGPQFIFQYYEKEERGRGNFPDRFSARQFPNYSSELNVNALLLGDSALYLCASSLHVSTVNSPLHFGNGTRLTVT.